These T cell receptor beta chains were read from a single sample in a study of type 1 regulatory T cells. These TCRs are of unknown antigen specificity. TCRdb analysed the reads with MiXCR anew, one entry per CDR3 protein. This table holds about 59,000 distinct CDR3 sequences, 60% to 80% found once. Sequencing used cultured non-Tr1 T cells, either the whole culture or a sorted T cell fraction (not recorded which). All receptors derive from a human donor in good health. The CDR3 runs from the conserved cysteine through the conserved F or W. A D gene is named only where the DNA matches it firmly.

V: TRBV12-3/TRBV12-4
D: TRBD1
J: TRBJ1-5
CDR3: CASSSTGDGQPQHF

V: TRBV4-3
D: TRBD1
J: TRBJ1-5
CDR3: CASSQDYRGFNQPQHF

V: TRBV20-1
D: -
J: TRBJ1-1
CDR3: CSAQPPGRTNTEAFF

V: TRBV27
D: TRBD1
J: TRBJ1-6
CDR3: CASREGTGNSPLHF

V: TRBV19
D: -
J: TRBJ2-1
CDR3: CASSGRGIGYEQFF

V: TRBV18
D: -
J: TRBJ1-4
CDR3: CASSPNTLSANEKLFF

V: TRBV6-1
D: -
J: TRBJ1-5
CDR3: CASSEFSNNQPQHF

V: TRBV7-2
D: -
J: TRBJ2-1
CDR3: CASSLNGYNEQFF

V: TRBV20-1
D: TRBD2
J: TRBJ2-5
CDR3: CSARNGLAGGQETQYF

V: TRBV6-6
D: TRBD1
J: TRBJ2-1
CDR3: CASSRDSYNEQFF

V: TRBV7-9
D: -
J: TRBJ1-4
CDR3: CASGGPNEKLFF

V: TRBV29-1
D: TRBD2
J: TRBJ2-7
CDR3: CSVDGVAGANEQYF

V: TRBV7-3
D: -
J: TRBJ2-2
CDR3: CASSARSTGELFF

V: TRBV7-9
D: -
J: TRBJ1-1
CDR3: CASSSAGSSTGAFF

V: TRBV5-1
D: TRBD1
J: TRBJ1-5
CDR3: CASSRGQGGQPQHF

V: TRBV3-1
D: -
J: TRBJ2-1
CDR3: CASKRSSEQFF

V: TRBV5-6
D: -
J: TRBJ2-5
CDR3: CASSYGGETQYF

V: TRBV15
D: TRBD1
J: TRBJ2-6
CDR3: CATSRARQGAGANVLTF

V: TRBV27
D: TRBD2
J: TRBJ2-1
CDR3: CASRPFVGPAGGPNEQFF

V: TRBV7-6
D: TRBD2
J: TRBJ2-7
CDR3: CASSLAGGTSSYEQYF

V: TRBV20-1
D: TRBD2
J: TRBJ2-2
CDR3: CSARKREGRVTGGLFF

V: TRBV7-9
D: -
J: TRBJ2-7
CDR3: CASSVLRDGASYEQYF

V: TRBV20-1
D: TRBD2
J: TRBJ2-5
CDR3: CSAPRLAVQETQYF

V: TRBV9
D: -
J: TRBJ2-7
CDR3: CASSVVYRKTYEQYF

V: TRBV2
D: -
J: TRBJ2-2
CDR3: CASGATRVTNTGELFF

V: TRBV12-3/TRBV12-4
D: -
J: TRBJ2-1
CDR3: CASSSQGGGSYNEQFF

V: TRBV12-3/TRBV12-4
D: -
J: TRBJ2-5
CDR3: CASSLVKETQYF

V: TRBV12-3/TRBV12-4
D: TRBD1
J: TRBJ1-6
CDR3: CASSRGQGNSPLHF

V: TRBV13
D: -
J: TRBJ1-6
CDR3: CASSINRNSPLHF

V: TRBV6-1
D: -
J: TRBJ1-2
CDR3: CAGSEWGDAYGYTF

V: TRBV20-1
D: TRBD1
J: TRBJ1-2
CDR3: CSARPGQKYGYTF

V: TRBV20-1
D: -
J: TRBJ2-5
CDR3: CSARESLDMAQYF

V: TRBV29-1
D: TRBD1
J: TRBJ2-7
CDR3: CSVSIGTGGIYEQYF

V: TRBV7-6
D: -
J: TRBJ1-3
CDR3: CASSPDPGNTIYF

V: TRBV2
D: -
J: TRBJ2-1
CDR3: CASTIDTEQFF

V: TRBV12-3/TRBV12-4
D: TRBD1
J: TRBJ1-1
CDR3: CASMGQLNTEAFF

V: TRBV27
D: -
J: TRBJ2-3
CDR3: CASSGGLGLAPSNTQYF

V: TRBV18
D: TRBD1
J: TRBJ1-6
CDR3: CASSPGTGDNSPLHF

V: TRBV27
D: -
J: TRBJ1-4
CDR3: CASSGSRTEYNEKLFF

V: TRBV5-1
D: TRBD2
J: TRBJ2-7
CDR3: CASSLTSLAGVGEQYF

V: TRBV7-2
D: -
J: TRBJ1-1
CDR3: CASSLGSRANTEAFF

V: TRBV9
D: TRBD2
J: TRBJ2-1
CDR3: CANSGTGLAANNEQFF

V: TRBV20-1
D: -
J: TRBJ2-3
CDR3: CSARSGADTQYF

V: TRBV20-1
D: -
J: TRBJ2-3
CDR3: CSARALADTQYF

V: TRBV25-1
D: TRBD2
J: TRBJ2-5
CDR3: CASRKSGRLQETQYF

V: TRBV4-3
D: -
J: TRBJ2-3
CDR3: CASSQVGAAPDTQYF

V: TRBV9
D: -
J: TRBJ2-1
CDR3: CASSAADPSYNEQFF